The present TCR beta chain was sequenced within a study of T cell responses to AZD1222 COVID-19 vaccine. On this clone: Its specificity is unknown.

The protocol was immunoSEQ multiplex PCR, while the TCRdb copy is restricted to in-frame clones and leaves out a portion. Among 130,000 to 150,000 clones listed, more than 75% were seen once. Study findings and constraints: Females outnumbered males among donors, who were mostly white British; clonal diversity was possibly underestimated. CD4 TCRs associated with vaccination spanned spike, dominating at 160-218 and 743-854. The reported proportion of spike-specific TCRs targeting unmutated variant regions was nearly half.

The CDR3 loop spans 13 amino acids. Per the germline V gene, CDR1 is LNHDA and CDR2 is SQIVND (reference sequence). The junction had 5 bases not matched to a gene; V was cut back by 10 bases and J by 3 bases. This chain uses TRBV19 with TRBJ2-2; 7 positions match TRBD1. The input for sequencing was peripheral blood, taken on day 0 of MenACWY control vaccination. The receptor comes from an adult in good health. The CDR3 region is CATWDSDTGELFF. CDR3 nucleotides: TGTGCCACCTGGGACAGTGACACCGGGGAGCTGTTTTTT.